The 19 T cell receptor beta chains given below trace back to one sample, sequenced in a study of stem cell transplantation in POMP-related autoinflammatory disease. This table comes from immunoSEQ multiplex PCR, and its TCRdb copy is limited to in-frame clones, with some not included. The sample has approximately 65,000 clones, approximately 90% seen once. The material sequenced was CD4+ T cells from PBMCs, taken after stem cell transplantation. All receptors come from a human patient with POMP-related autoinflammation and immune dysregulation (PRAID). The graft donor may have contributed some T cells.

This sequence joins TRBV15 and TRBJ2-3; TRBD2 matches 9 bases. V gave up 0 bases and J gave up 6 bases; unmatched junction bases: 1. Germline V gene lookup returns CDR1 LNHNV and CDR2 YYDKDF (reference sequence). The CDR3 length is 14 residues. CDR3 amino acids: CATSREAGGDTQYF. The CDR3 coding sequence is TGTGCCACCAGCAGAGAAGCGGGAGGCGATACGCAGTATTTT.

This clone occurred once. The DNA for the CDR3 is TGCGCCAGCAGCCAAGAAGTAAATCAGCCCCAGCATTTT. This gives the protein CASSQEVNQPQHF. This chain joins TRBV4-1 and TRBJ1-5, with D uncertain. V dropped 0 bases and J dropped 4 bases, with 4 bases sitting between them. The CDR3 sequence is 13 residues long. Germline V gives CDR1 MGHRA, CDR2 YSYEKL.

This chain connects TRBV19 to TRBJ2-6; perhaps TRBD1 as D (6 bases). Germline V gives CDR1 LNHDA, CDR2 SQIVND (reference sequence). Between the trimmed V and J ends, which lost 2 bases and 0 bases, there was a span of 11 bases. The CDR3 covers 17 residues. This chain's CDR3 is CASSIRGYSSGANVLTF. The CDR3 DNA reads TGTGCCAGTAGTATAAGGGGGTATAGCTCTGGGGCCAACGTCCTGACTTTC.

The chain recombines TRBV6-6 with TRBJ2-1, with D tentatively TRBD1 or TRBD2 (6 bases each). Trimming left V 5 bases short and J 0 bases short, with 32 bases between. CDR1 is MNHNY and CDR2 is SVGAGI in the germline V gene (reference sequence). The CDR3 loop spans 22 amino acids. CDR3 in amino acids: CASSPRGLQGRIELSSYNEQFF. The CDR3 DNA sequence: TGTGCCAGCAGTCCCCGGGGGTTGCAGGGGCGAATCGAATTGAGCTCCTACAATGAGCAGTTCTTC.

The genes are TRBV27 and TRBJ1-2, with D possibly TRBD1 on 5 matching bases. The germline V gene encodes CDR1 MNHEY and CDR2 SMNVEV (reference sequence). V lost 4 bases and J lost 1, with 37 bases in between. The CDR3 length is 23 residues. The CDR3 nucleotides read TGTGCCAGCAGTTCCTGGGGGGGAGGGTTGGCCCGGGGTCACGATGGAGTTAACTATGGCTACACCTTC. As protein: CASSSWGGGLARGHDGVNYGYTF.

This chain connects TRBV28 to TRBJ2-7, with D possibly TRBD2 on 5 matching bases. Trimming pared 3 bases from V and 4 bases from J, leaving 13 bases between. Germline values: CDR1 MDHEN, CDR2 SYDVKM. The CDR3 totals 14 residues. The CDR3 DNA reads as TGTGCCAGCAGTTTGAGCGGCCGTAATTACGAGCAGTACGTC. It encodes CASSLSGRNYEQYV.

CDR3: CASSEAPRSNQPQHF. CDR3 sequence (DNA): TGTGCCAGCAGTGAAGCTCCTCGCAGCAATCAGCCCCAGCATTTT. The chain joins TRBV6-1 to TRBJ1-5; no firm D call. Germline values: CDR1 MNHNS, CDR2 SASEGT. The V end was cut by 0 bases, the J end by 1 base, with 7 bases between. The CDR3 runs 15 residues.

The chain has TRBV27 and TRBJ2-5; D is perhaps TRBD1 (5 bases). CDR1 is MNHEY and CDR2 is SMNVEV in the germline V gene (reference sequence). V was pared by 6 bases and J by 4 bases, with 12 bases between. This CDR3 is built from 13 residues. CDR3 coding DNA: TGTGCCAGCAGCTCCCAGGGAACAGAGACCCAGTACTTC. Amino acids: CASSSQGTETQYF.

This rearrangement joins TRBV27 to TRBJ2-5, with D unclear. The length of the CDR3 is 13 residues. The germline V and J ends were trimmed by 4 bases and 4 bases, with 10 bases remaining between them. Germline V gene lookup returns CDR1 MNHEY and CDR2 SMNVEV (reference sequence). This chain's CDR3 is CASSWSGGETQYF. CDR3 nucleotides: TGTGCCAGCAGTTGGTCTGGCGGAGAGACCCAGTACTTC.

The rearrangement uses TRBV4-1 and TRBJ1-3; 9 bases agree with TRBD1. Unmatched junction bases numbered 15, after V lost 3 bases and J lost 3 bases. The V gene's germline CDR1 is MGHRA and CDR2 YSYEKL. The CDR3 sequence is 19 residues long. The CDR3 protein is CASSQGPTGGLRYGNTIYF. The CDR3 DNA is TGCGCCAGCAGCCAGGGTCCGACAGGGGGGCTTCGTTATGGAAACACCATATATTTT.

The rearrangement links TRBV6-1 to TRBJ2-5, with D unresolved. V shed 4 bases and J shed 4 bases, with 19 bases lying between them. CDR3 length: 16 residues. Per the germline V gene, CDR1 is MNHNS and CDR2 is SASEGT. The CDR3 reads CASSARPGHKGETQYF. The CDR3 DNA reads as TGTGCCAGCAGTGCACGACCGGGCCATAAAGGAGAGACCCAGTACTTC.

This chain joins TRBV11-3 and TRBJ2-3; TRBD2 aligns across 10 bases. Germline V lookup: CDR1 SGHNT, CDR2 YENEEA. The CDR3 spans 17 residues. V lost 1 base and J lost 5; bases outside the gene matches: 9. The CDR3 spells CASSLGSGRARIDTQYF. The CDR3 bases are TGTGCCAGCAGCTTAGGAAGCGGGAGGGCCCGGATAGATACGCAGTATTTT.

The chain is built from TRBV28 and TRBJ1-1; D uncertain. Germline CDR1 MDHEN, CDR2 SYDVKM. The CDR3 runs to 14 residues. Trimming stripped 6 bases from V and 0 bases from J, with 11 bases between. The CDR3 region is CASSSPIVNTEAFF. The CDR3 bases are TGTGCCAGCAGCTCCCCGATCGTGAACACTGAAGCTTTCTTT.

The chain recombines TRBV21-1 with TRBJ1-1; the table's D call, TRBD1, has no DNA check behind it. TRBV21-1 is noted as a pseudogene. The CDR3 is made up of 18 amino acids. The CDR3 sequence: CASSTRFRTGARYTEAFF. CDR3 nucleotides: TGTGCCAGCAGCACCCGCTTTAGGACAGGGGCCCGCTACACTGAAGCTTTCTTT.

This chain links TRBV5-5 with TRBJ1-3, with TRBD1 matching 10 bases. V shed 4 bases, J shed 2 bases, and the junction held 6 bases outside the gene matches. This CDR3 has 16 amino acids. Germline values: CDR1 SGHKS, CDR2 YYEKEE (reference sequence). CDR3 sequence reads: CASSPRDRGPGNTIYF. CDR3 coding DNA: TGTGCCAGCAGCCCCCGGGACAGGGGCCCTGGAAACACCATATATTTT.

The chain employs TRBV5-4 and TRBJ2-7; 8 nucleotides line up with TRBD2. V trimming: 3 bases; J trimming: 0 bases; junction bases outside the gene matches: 5. The CDR3 is made up of 15 amino acids. Germline V lookup: CDR1 SGHNT, CDR2 YYREEE (reference sequence). CDR3 DNA sequence: TGTGCCAGCAGCTCTTTAGCGGGGAGCTCCTACGAGCAGTACTTC. This encodes CASSSLAGSSYEQYF.

This chain uses TRBV10-3 with TRBJ2-1, with TRBD1 matching over 8 bases. V lost 4 bases, J lost 5 bases, and 1 base stayed unmatched. Germline-derived CDR1 and CDR2 are ENHRY and SYGVKD. CDR3 length: 13 residues. The CDR3 reads CAISADRDNEQFF. DNA of the CDR3: TGTGCCATCAGTGCGGACAGGGACAATGAGCAGTTCTTC.

This chain links TRBV28 with TRBJ1-2; tentatively, D is TRBD1 (5 bases). Germline V gene data show CDR1 as MDHEN and CDR2 as SYDVKM. The ends were cut back, 6 bases at V and 3 bases at J, with 17 bases in the middle. The CDR3 runs to 15 residues. CDR3 nucleotides: TGTGCCAGCAGGGAAGTCCTCCGGGGGTACTATGGCTACACCTTC. Protein product: CASREVLRGYYGYTF.

The chain has TRBV7-2 and TRBJ2-1; a possible D gene is TRBD1 (5 bases). Trimming shortened V by 5 bases and J by 12 bases, and 29 bases separated the two germline ends. The CDR3 has 17 residues. Germline CDR1 SGHTA, CDR2 FQGNSA. Here the CDR3 reads CASSRPPPEPQTVGQFF. The CDR3, as DNA: TGTGCCAGCAGCCGCCCCCCTCCCGAACCCCAGACAGTTGGGCAGTTCTTC.